These 10 T cell receptor beta chains were sequenced from one sample in a study of blood T cell repertoires in COVID-19. Profiled with immunoSEQ multiplex PCR; TCRdb holds only in-frame clones, not every one. The sample shows more than 85,000 clones, 85% to 95% of them seen only once. Specimen: peripheral blood. The origin of the receptors is a man between 60 and 75 years old with acute or convalescent COVID-19.

The rearrangement links TRBV20-1 to TRBJ2-5; tentatively, D is TRBD2 (6 bases). CDR3 length: 11 residues. CDR1 is DFQATT and CDR2 is SNEGSKA in the germline V gene (reference sequence). CDR3 protein: CSGGVGETQYF. CDR3 bases: TGCAGCGGAGGGGTTGGGGAGACCCAGTACTTC.

The chain couples TRBV7-8 to TRBJ2-7, with D uncertain. CDR1 and CDR2 (germline): SGHVS, FQNEAQ. The CDR3 is 15 residues long. V was pared by 2 bases and J by 3 bases, with 14 bases between. CDR3 amino acids: CASSLRRSTVYEQYF. CDR3 DNA: TGTGCCAGCAGCTTACGGCGTTCGACTGTCTACGAGCAGTACTTC.

CDR3 sequence reads: CSVGEGGYEQYF. The DNA of the CDR3 is TGCAGCGTTGGGGAAGGGGGCTACGAGCAGTACTTC. V gene TRBV29-1 combines with J gene TRBJ2-7; tentatively, D is TRBD1 (6 bases). Looked up from germline, CDR1 is SQVTM and CDR2 is ANQGSEA. V was clipped by 4 bases and J by 3 bases, with 10 bases between them. The CDR3 is 12 amino acids.

V gene TRBV4-2 combines with J gene TRBJ2-3; D gene ambiguous. CDR3 size: 11 residues. Germline V lookup: CDR1 LGHNA, CDR2 YNFKEQ. The V end lost 3 bases, the J end lost 6 bases, and 4 bases lay between the germline ends. The CDR3 coding sequence is TGTGCCAGCAGCCAGCGCGATACGCAGTATTTT. Translated: CASSQRDTQYF.

The rearrangement uses TRBV10-2 and TRBJ2-7; TRBD2 agrees at 11 bases. Trimming at V came to 8 bases and at J to 0 bases, leaving 6 bases not matched to a gene. Germline lookup yields CDR1 WSHSY and CDR2 SAAADI. The CDR3 totals 15 residues. CDR3 coding DNA: TGCGCCAGCCGTAAGGGACTAGCGGTCTCCTACGAGCAGTACTTC. Its protein product is CASRKGLAVSYEQYF.

The V and J genes are TRBV7-9 and TRBJ2-1, with 14 nucleotides matching TRBD2. The CDR3 contains 15 residues. V was clipped by 5 bases and J by 7 bases; unmatched bases: 4. Germline CDR1 is SEHNR and CDR2 is FQNEAQ (reference sequence). CDR3 nucleotides: TGTGCCAGCAGCCTGACTAGCGGGAGGGGGAATGAGCAGTTCTTC. Encoded protein: CASSLTSGRGNEQFF.

This sequence joins TRBV29-1 and TRBJ1-3; TRBD1 matches 7 bases. This CDR3 comprises 16 residues. CDR1 is SQVTM, CDR2 ANQGSEA, per germline. J lost 0 bases, V lost 3 bases, and 8 bases had no gene match. CDR3 in DNA: TGCAGCGTTGAGCCGAGGGACAGAGGCTCTGGAAACACCATATATTTT. It translates to CSVEPRDRGSGNTIYF.

The chain is built from TRBV15 and TRBJ1-3; 10 bases map to TRBD1. This CDR3 has 16 amino acids. The V segment lost 4 bases and the J segment 3 bases; nucleotides outside the gene matches: 6. Germline assignment: CDR1 LNHNV and CDR2 YYDKDF (reference sequence). CDR3 coding DNA: TGTGCCACCAGCACCACCGACAGGGGGCTTGGAAACACCATATATTTT. As protein: CATSTTDRGLGNTIYF.

The rearrangement links TRBV11-1 to TRBJ2-2, with a weak D call TRBD1 (7 bases). V was trimmed by 8 bases and J by 4 bases, leaving 11 bases between them. The V gene's germline CDR1 is SGHAT and CDR2 FQDESV (reference sequence). The CDR3 runs to 13 residues. The CDR3 coding sequence is TGTGCCAGCGCTCAGGGGGGCACCGGGGAGCTGTTTTTT. Translated, it gives CASAQGGTGELFF.

The rearrangement uses TRBV5-1 and TRBJ2-1, with 7 nucleotides matching TRBD2. Germline CDR1 and CDR2: SGHRS and YFSETQ. The J segment lost 2 bases and the V segment lost 5 bases, leaving 10 bases of the junction unmatched. This CDR3 comprises 16 residues. CDR3 in amino acids: CASSGMGGSTYNEQFF. CDR3 sequence (DNA): TGCGCCAGCAGTGGGATGGGCGGGAGTACCTACAATGAGCAGTTCTTC.